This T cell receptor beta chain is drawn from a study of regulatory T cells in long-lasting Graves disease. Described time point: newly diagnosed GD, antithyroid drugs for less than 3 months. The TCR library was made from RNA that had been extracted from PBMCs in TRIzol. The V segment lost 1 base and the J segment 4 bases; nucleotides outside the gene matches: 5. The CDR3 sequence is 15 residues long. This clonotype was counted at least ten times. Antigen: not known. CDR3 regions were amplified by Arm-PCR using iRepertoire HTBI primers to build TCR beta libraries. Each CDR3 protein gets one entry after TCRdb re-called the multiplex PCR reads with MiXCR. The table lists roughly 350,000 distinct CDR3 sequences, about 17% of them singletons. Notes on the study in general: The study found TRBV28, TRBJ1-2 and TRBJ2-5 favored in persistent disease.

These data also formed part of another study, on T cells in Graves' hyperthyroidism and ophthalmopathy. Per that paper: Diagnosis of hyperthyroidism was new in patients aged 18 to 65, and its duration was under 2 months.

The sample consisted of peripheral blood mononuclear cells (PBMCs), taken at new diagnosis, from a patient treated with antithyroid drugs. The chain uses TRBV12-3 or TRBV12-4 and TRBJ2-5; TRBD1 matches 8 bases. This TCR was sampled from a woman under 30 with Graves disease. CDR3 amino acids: CASSLVPGQGETQYF. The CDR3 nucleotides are TGTGCCAGCAGTTTAGTCCCAGGACAGGGAGAGACCCAGTACTTC.